The present T cell receptor (beta chain) was sequenced within a study of shared clonotypes between healthy human individuals. CDR3 length: 16 residues. Trimming pared 3 bases from V and 3 bases from J, leaving 14 bases between. Germline V gene lookup returns CDR1 LNHDA and CDR2 SQIVND (reference sequence). A word on this clone: Its matching antigen is unknown.

Some 30,000 T cell genomes (about 0.2 ug DNA) went into each sorted-subset replicate. Here immunoSEQ multiplex PCR was the method, and the copy in TCRdb shows in-frame clones only, minus some. The repertoire holds 1,400,000 or so clones, just under 99% seen once, with around 0.33% in the top ten. CD45RA-negative memory and CD45RA+ naive subsets were split from the CD4+ cells. Overall study results and limits: The sole specimen, blood, was sampled, and tissue repertoires likely differ.

The receptor's source is a man aged 25 to 40 in good health. Sample: naive CD4+ T cells sorted from blood. Subset in this sample: CD45RA+ positively selected. The chain combines TRBV19 with TRBJ2-2, with D possibly matching TRBD2 (5 bases). CDR3 coding DNA: TGTGCCAGTAGTATTAGGACCGGGCGGGACACCGGGGAGCTGTTTTTT. Its protein product is CASSIRTGRDTGELFF.